This T cell receptor beta chain was recovered during a study of cytomegalovirus exposure and HLA in healthy donors. The table lists this clone with a count of one. The PCR ran on 60 Vbeta and 13 Jbeta primers. Profiling relied on immunoSEQ multiplex PCR, and the TCRdb table lists in-frame clones only, not all of them. The table shows 150,000 to 200,000 clones, with 80% to 90% occurring only once. The sequencing input was PBMCs. The sequence was collected from a man in his forties or fifties in good health and CMV-seropositive.

Written as DNA, the CDR3 is TGTGCCAGTAGCCCGGCAAGGACTAGCGGGAACCAAGAGACCCAGTACTTC. Encoded protein: CASSPARTSGNQETQYF. V is TRBV19 and J is TRBJ2-5; 12 bases match TRBD2. V dropped 6 bases and J dropped 0; count of bases not matched to a gene: 8. The CDR3 covers 17 residues. Germline CDR1 LNHDA, CDR2 SQIVND (reference sequence). Full variable domain (outside the CDR3, taken from reference TRBV19 and TRBJ2-5): DGGITQSPKYLFRKEGQNVTLSCEQNLNHDAMYWYRQDPGQGLRLIYYSQIVNDFQKGDIAEGYSVSREKKESFPLTVTSAQKNPTAFYLCASSPARTSGNQETQYFGPGTRLLVL.